A single sample is the source of the 21 T cell receptor beta chains below, sequenced in a study of blood T cell repertoires in COVID-19. Sequencing was performed with immunoSEQ multiplex PCR; in TCRdb, only in-frame clones are kept and a portion is missing. Of roughly 140,000 clones in the sample, approximately 83% were seen once. What was sequenced was peripheral blood. Receptors originate from a human donor in a cohort sampled during active COVID-19.

This chain connects TRBV7-9 to TRBJ2-1; possible D gene TRBD2, 6 bases. CDR1 is SEHNR and CDR2 is FQNEAQ in the germline V gene (reference sequence). The CDR3 is 15 amino acids. Trimming took 6 bases from V and 6 from J, leaving 18 bases between them. The CDR3, as DNA: TGTGCCAGCAGTAGTCAGGGAGGCGCGGGCAATGAGCAGTTCTTC. Its protein product is CASSSQGGAGNEQFF. Full variable domain (outside the CDR3, taken from reference TRBV7-9 and TRBJ2-1): DTGVSQNPRHKITKRGQNVTFRCDPISEHNRLYWYRQTLGQGPEFLTYFQNEAQLEKSRLLSDRFSAERPKGSFSTLEIQRTEQGDSAMYLCASSSQGGAGNEQFFGPGTRLTVL.

This chain joins TRBV7-2 and TRBJ1-3; 9 bases are a match to TRBD1. Germline V gives CDR1 SGHTA, CDR2 FQGNSA. The CDR3 has 15 residues. J gave up 4 bases and V 1 base, and 2 bases lay outside the gene matches. The CDR3, as DNA: TGTGCCAGCAGCTTAGGGGACAGGGTCGGAAACACCATATATTTT. Protein sequence: CASSLGDRVGNTIYF. The full variable domain, completed using reference TRBV7-2 and TRBJ1-3, is GAGVSQSPSNKVTEKGKDVELRCDPISGHTALYWYRQSLGQGLEFLIYFQGNSAPDKSGLPSDRFSAERTGGSVSTLTIQRTQQEDSAVYLCASSLGDRVGNTIYFGEGSWLTVV.

The V gene is TRBV19, the J gene TRBJ1-5; perhaps TRBD1 as D (5 bases). Trimming stripped 5 bases from V and 2 bases from J, with 19 bases between. Germline V gives CDR1 LNHDA, CDR2 SQIVND (reference sequence). The CDR3 covers 17 residues. For the CDR3, the DNA is TGTGCCAGTAGTTGGGGTCTCAGGGATATGGGCAATCAGCCCCAGCATTTT. This encodes CASSWGLRDMGNQPQHF.

The rearrangement uses TRBV6-1 and TRBJ1-1; maybe TRBD1 (5 bases). Germline loops: CDR1 MNHNS, CDR2 SASEGT. The CDR3 spans 16 residues. V was pared by 4 bases and J by 1 base, with 16 bases between. For the CDR3, the DNA is TGTGCCAGCAGTGGGCGATCAAAAGGGGCGAACACTGAAGCTTTCTTT. This codes for CASSGRSKGANTEAFF.

CDR3 amino acids: CASSPRRGAGHF. DNA for the CDR3: TGTGCCAGCAGTCCCCGACGCGGGGCTGGGCATTTT. This sequence joins TRBV5-8 and TRBJ1-5, with D tentatively TRBD1 (5 bases). Trimming shortened V by 5 bases and J by 15 bases, and 18 bases separated the two germline ends. The CDR3 runs to 12 residues. Germline CDR1 reads SGHTS; CDR2 reads YDEGEE.

The CDR3 here is CASSQDPAGGINEQFF. The CDR3 bases are TGTGCCAGCAGCCAAGATCCGGCAGGGGGCATCAATGAGCAGTTCTTC. The chain combines TRBV3-1 (or the pseudogene TRBV3-2) with TRBJ2-1; 8 nucleotides line up with TRBD1. CDR3 length equals 16 residues. The V segment lost 0 bases and the J segment 6 bases; nucleotides outside the gene matches: 7. Germline values: CDR1 LGHDT, CDR2 YNNKEL (reference sequence).

The rearrangement uses TRBV18 and TRBJ1-1; D not certain. The ends were cut back, 6 bases at V and 4 bases at J, with 18 bases in the middle. The CDR3 has 15 amino acids. Germline CDR1 reads KGHSH; CDR2 reads LQKENI. The CDR3: CASSLPDRGSTEAFF. CDR3 DNA sequence: TGTGCCAGCTCTCTTCCGGACCGTGGGAGCACTGAAGCTTTCTTT.

The rearrangement links TRBV7-2 to TRBJ2-3; TRBD2 aligns across 7 bases. The length of the CDR3 is 14 residues. Germline lookup yields CDR1 SGHTA and CDR2 FQGNSA. Trimming removed 2 bases from V and 5 bases from J; junction bases left unmatched: 4. CDR3 sequence reads: CASSLIGRGDTQYF. Written as DNA, the CDR3 is TGTGCCAGCAGCTTAATAGGGAGGGGAGATACGCAGTATTTT.

The chain combines TRBV19 with TRBJ2-5; the D gene is possibly TRBD1 (5 bases). The CDR3 consists of 15 residues. V dropped 2 bases and J dropped 0 bases, with 10 bases sitting between them. In germline, CDR1 is LNHDA, CDR2 SQIVND (reference sequence). The DNA for the CDR3 is TGTGCCAGTAGTATATATCCCAGGGACCAAGAGACCCAGTACTTC. Its translation is CASSIYPRDQETQYF. The full variable domain, its missing parts supplied by reference TRBV19 and TRBJ2-5, is DGGITQSPKYLFRKEGQNVTLSCEQNLNHDAMYWYRQDPGQGLRLIYYSQIVNDFQKGDIAEGYSVSREKKESFPLTVTSAQKNPTAFYLCASSIYPRDQETQYFGPGTRLLVL.

The count of this clone is one. The V call is TRBV7-9, the J call TRBJ1-6, with a tentative D call TRBD1 (5 bases). V lost 4 bases and J lost 10, with 14 bases in between. Germline V gene lookup returns CDR1 SEHNR and CDR2 FQNEAQ (reference sequence). The CDR3 totals 14 residues. The CDR3 is CASSSKGGGSPLHF. The CDR3 bases are TGTGCCAGCAGCTCCAAAGGCGGGGGGTCACCCCTCCACTTT.

This clone occurred once. This chain uses TRBV10-1 with TRBJ1-4, with 9 bases matching TRBD1. CDR3 length: 15 residues. The V gene end was trimmed by 3 bases and the J gene end by 5 bases; junction bases not matched to a gene: 4. CDR1 and CDR2 from the germline V gene are WNHNN and SYGVQD (reference sequence). CDR3 sequence reads: CASSERDRGNEKLFF. The CDR3 DNA sequence: TGCGCCAGCAGTGAACGCGACAGGGGGAATGAAAAACTGTTTTTT.

The chain has TRBV21-1 and TRBJ1-5. TRBV21-1 is reported as a pseudogene. The CDR3 extends over 19 amino acids. CDR3 DNA sequence: TGTGCCAGCAGCAAAGAGGCGGCGGGGGGGATCAGGGGCAATCAGCCCCAGCATTTT. The encoded protein is CASSKEAAGGIRGNQPQHF.

The chain couples TRBV5-6 to TRBJ2-3, with 7 positions matching TRBD1. Unmatched junction bases numbered 4, after V lost 2 bases and J lost 4 bases. The germline CDR1 and CDR2 sequences are SGHDT and YYEEEE. This CDR3 comprises 14 residues. CDR3 protein: CASSFDRVADTQYF. DNA of the CDR3: TGTGCCAGCAGCTTTGACAGGGTGGCAGATACGCAGTATTTT.

For the CDR3, the DNA is TGTGCCAGCAGCTTCGACCAGGGGGGTATGAGAGAGACCCAGTACTTC. Translated: CASSFDQGGMRETQYF. This chain uses TRBV7-2 with TRBJ2-5; D may be TRBD1 (7 bases). Trimming left V 3 bases short and J 4 bases short, with 18 bases between. Germline V gene sequence: CDR1 SGHTA, CDR2 FQGNSA. The CDR3 has 16 residues.

The chain is built from TRBV6-6 and TRBJ2-7, with D possibly being TRBD1 (5 bases). The V gene lost 7 bases and the J gene lost 7 bases, with 17 bases spanning the gap. The CDR3 is 13 amino acids. The germline V gene encodes CDR1 MNHNY and CDR2 SVGAGI (reference sequence). The CDR3 DNA reads as TGTGCCAGCACCGAAGGCAGGGCGGAAGAGCAGTACTTC. It is translated as CASTEGRAEEQYF.

The chain links TRBV2 to TRBJ1-5; D is unresolved. Trimming took 3 bases from V and 0 from J, leaving 9 bases between them. The CDR3 is made up of 15 amino acids. Germline loops: CDR1 SNHLY, CDR2 FYNNEI. The CDR3 DNA follows: TGTGCCAGCAGTGATCCCCTGTATAGCAATCAGCCCCAGCATTTT. Translated: CASSDPLYSNQPQHF.

CDR3: CASSQGASNQPQHF. The CDR3 DNA reads as TGTGCCAGCAGCCAGGGGGCTTCTAATCAGCCCCAGCATTTT. V is TRBV7-2 and J is TRBJ1-5; 8 nucleotides align to TRBD1. Germline V gene data show CDR1 as SGHTA and CDR2 as FQGNSA. The CDR3 is 14 amino acids. V shed 5 bases and J 4 bases; nucleotides not matched to a gene: 4.

The CDR3 DNA reads TGCGCCAGCAGTGATCCCGGGACTGGAAACACCATATATTTT. This gives the protein CASSDPGTGNTIYF. This chain joins TRBV10-2 and TRBJ1-3; D not certain. The CDR3 sequence is 14 residues long. V was pared by 3 bases and J by 2 bases, with 8 bases between. Germline loops: CDR1 WSHSY, CDR2 SAAADI.

The rearrangement uses TRBV13 and TRBJ2-7, with 7 bases aligning to TRBD1. CDR1 is PRHDT and CDR2 is FYEKMQ in the germline V gene (reference sequence). The CDR3 sequence is 14 residues long. V dropped 5 bases and J dropped 7; count of bases not matched to a gene: 11. The CDR3 region has the DNA TGTGCCAGCAGCCCCGCCGGACAGGTTGGGGAGCAGTACTTC. It codes for CASSPAGQVGEQYF.

The CDR3 sequence is CASSLDPGWNNSPLHF. In DNA, the CDR3 is TGTGCCAGCAGCTTGGATCCAGGGTGGAATAATTCACCCCTCCACTTT. J is TRBJ1-6 and V is TRBV5-5; maybe TRBD1 (5 bases). Trimming shortened V by 0 bases and J by 5 bases, and 12 bases separated the two germline ends. The germline CDR1 and CDR2 sequences are SGHKS and YYEKEE (reference sequence). The CDR3 totals 16 residues.

A single count supports this clone. The rearrangement links TRBV28 to TRBJ1-1; TRBD1 aligns across 7 bases. CDR3 length: 12 amino acids. Germline V gene sequence: CDR1 MDHEN, CDR2 SYDVKM. V shed 3 bases, J shed 11 bases, and the junction held 6 bases outside the gene matches. The CDR3 region has the DNA TGTGCCAGCAGTTTGCGACAGGGTTGGGCTTTCTTT. It encodes CASSLRQGWAFF.